Described below is a single T cell receptor (beta chain) sequence and its context. The antigen remains undetermined. Trimming pared 4 bases from V and 1 base from J, leaving 8 bases between. Germline V gene lookup returns CDR1 SNHLY and CDR2 FYNNEI. The CDR3 covers 13 residues. These data are taken from a study of blood T cells in healthy people across ages. Findings and caveats of the study: In older individuals, TCR beta diversity per million T cells was lower, falling roughly linearly with age. When set beside aged donors, long-lived donors presented more naive CD4+ cells and higher diversity. PBMCs were not sorted, which prevented a conclusive comparison of naive versus antigen-experienced cells.

A minimum of 7 million PBMCs was isolated per sample. Using a J-beta primer mix together with a sample-barcoded 5' primer, a second PCR was run for roughly 6 to 12 cycles. MiXCR, run by TCRdb on the 5' RACE reads, gives a single entry per CDR3 protein. The sample holds around 800,000 distinct CDR3 sequences; more than 35% are singletons and the top ten take less than 20%. The sample consisted of blood. V usage is TRBV2 and J usage is TRBJ2-7, with a weak D call TRBD2 (5 bases). This TCR was sampled from an elderly man in good health. The DNA for the CDR3 is TGTGCCAGCAGTGTGAGGGAATCCTACGAGCAGTACTTC. This translates into CASSVRESYEQYF. Full variable domain (remainder filled in from reference TRBV2 and TRBJ2-7): EPEVTQTPSHQVTQMGQEVILRCVPISNHLYFYWYRQILGQKVEFLVSFYNNEISEKSEIFDDQFSVERPDGSNFTLKIRSTKLEDSAMYFCASSVRESYEQYFGPGTRLTVT.